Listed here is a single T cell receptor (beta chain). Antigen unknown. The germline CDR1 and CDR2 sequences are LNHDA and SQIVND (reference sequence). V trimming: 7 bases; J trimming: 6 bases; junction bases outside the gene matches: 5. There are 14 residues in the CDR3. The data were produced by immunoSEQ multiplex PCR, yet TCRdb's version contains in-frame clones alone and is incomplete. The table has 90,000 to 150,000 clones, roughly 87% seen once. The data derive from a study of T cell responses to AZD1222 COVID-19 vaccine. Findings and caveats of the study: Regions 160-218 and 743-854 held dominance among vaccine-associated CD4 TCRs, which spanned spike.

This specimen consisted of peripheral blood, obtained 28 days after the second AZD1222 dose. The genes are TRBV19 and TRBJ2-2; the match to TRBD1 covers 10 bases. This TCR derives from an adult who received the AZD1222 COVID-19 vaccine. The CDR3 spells CASKGTGVAGELFF. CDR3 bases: TGTGCCAGTAAGGGGACAGGGGTCGCCGGGGAGCTGTTTTTT.